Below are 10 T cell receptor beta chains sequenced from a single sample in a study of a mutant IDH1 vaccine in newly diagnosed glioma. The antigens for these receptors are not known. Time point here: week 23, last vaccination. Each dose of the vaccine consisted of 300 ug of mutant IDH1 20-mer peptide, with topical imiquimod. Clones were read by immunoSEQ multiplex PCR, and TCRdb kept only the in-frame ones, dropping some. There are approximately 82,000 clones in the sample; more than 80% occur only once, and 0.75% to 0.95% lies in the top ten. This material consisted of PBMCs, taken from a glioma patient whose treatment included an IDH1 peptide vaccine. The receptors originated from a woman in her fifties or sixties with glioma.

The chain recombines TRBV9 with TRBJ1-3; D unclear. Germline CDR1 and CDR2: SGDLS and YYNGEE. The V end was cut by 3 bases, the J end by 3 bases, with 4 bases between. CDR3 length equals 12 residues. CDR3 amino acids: CASSDFGNTIYF. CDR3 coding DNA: TGTGCCAGCAGCGACTTTGGAAACACCATATATTTT.

The DNA of the CDR3 is TGTGCCAGCAGTCCTCAGACAGGGACCCCTGAAGCTTTCTTT. Translated, it gives CASSPQTGTPEAFF. V gene TRBV28 combines with J gene TRBJ1-1; 7 bases align to TRBD1. Looked up from germline, CDR1 is MDHEN and CDR2 is SYDVKM. The length of the CDR3 is 14 residues. With V trimmed by 5 bases and J by 6 bases, 9 bases remained unmatched.

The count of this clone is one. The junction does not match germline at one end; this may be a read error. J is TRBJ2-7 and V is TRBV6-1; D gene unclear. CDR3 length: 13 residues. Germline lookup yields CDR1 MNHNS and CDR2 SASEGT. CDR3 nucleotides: TGTGCCAGCAATGAACGCCCTACCTACGAGCAGTACTTC. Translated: CASNERPTYEQYF.

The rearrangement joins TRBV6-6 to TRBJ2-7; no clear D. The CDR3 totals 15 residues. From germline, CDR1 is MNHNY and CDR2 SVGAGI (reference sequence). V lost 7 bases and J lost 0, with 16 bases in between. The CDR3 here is CASKKVTTSSYEQYF. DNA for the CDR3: TGTGCCAGCAAAAAGGTGACGACGAGCTCCTACGAGCAGTACTTC.

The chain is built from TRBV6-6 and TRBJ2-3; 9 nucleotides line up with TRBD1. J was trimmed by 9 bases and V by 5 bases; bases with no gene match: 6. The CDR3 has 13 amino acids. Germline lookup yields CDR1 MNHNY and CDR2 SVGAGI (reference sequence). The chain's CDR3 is CASSPQGAGTQYF. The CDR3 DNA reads TGTGCCAGCAGTCCACAGGGGGCTGGCACGCAGTATTTT.

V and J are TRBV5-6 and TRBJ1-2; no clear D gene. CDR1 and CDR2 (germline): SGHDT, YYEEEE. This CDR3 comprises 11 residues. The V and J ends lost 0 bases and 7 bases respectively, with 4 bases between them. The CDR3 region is CASSLGSGYTF. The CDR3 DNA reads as TGTGCCAGCAGCTTGGGTTCTGGCTACACCTTC.

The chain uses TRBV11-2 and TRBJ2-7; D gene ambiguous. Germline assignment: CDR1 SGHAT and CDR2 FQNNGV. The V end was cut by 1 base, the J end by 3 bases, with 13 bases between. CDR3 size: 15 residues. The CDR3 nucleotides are TGTGCCAGCAGCTTAGCGGCGACTTCTTTCTACGAGCAGTACTTC. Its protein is CASSLAATSFYEQYF.

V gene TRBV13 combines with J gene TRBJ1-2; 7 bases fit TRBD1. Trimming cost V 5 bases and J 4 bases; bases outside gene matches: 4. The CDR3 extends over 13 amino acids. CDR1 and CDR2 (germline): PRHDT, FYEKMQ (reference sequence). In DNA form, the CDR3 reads TGTGCCAGCAGCGAGACAGGGCCCTATGGCTACACCTTC. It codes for CASSETGPYGYTF.

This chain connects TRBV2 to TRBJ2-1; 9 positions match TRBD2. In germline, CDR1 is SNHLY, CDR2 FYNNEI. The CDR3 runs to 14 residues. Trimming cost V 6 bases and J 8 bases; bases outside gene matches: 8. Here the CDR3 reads CASRTPGLAYEQFF. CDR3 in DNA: TGTGCCAGCAGGACTCCGGGACTAGCCTATGAGCAGTTCTTC.

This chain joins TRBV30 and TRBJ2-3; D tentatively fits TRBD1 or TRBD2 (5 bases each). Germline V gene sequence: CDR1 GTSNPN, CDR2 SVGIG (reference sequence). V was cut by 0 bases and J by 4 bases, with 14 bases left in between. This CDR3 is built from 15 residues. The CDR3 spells CAWSVLGDDADTQYF. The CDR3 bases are TGTGCCTGGAGTGTACTGGGGGACGACGCAGATACGCAGTATTTT. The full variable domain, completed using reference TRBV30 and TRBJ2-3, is SQTIHQWPATLVQPVGSPLSLECTVEGTSNPNLYWYRQAAGRGLQLLFYSVGIGQISSEVPQNLSASRPQDRQFILSSKKLLLSDSGFYLCAWSVLGDDADTQYFGPGTRLTVL.